Presented here are 21 T cell receptor beta chains from one specimen sequenced in a study of T cells expressing NK-cell markers. Following a re-call of the 5' RACE reads, TCRdb has one entry per CDR3 protein and lacks DNA. The sample table includes about 190,000 distinct CDR3 sequences. What was sequenced was blood T cells: a sorted CD56 or NKG2C T cell subset, CD4+ or CD8+ T cells, or bulk PBMC T cells (not recorded which). The receptors derive from a man between 18 and 69 years old in good health.

This chain uses TRBV12-5 with TRBJ2-5; TCRdb indicates TRBD1, and absent DNA this call remains unverified. Germline CDR1 reads LGHNT; CDR2 reads FRNRAP. The CDR3 length is 15 residues. The CDR3: CASGLGTGFGETQYF.

V and J are TRBV6-5 and TRBJ1-2. This CDR3 spans 16 amino acids. Looked up from germline, CDR1 is MNHEY and CDR2 is SVGAGI. The CDR3 loop reads CASSYSELTAGTGYTF.

The CDR3 region is CASSHWEEGVGDEQFF. This chain uses TRBV7-9 with TRBJ2-1; TCRdb picks TRBD1, but there is no DNA to check that call. The CDR3 runs 16 residues. Germline V CDR1 and CDR2: SEHNR, FQNEAQ (reference sequence).

The chain carries TRBV3-1 and TRBJ2-7; the TRBD1 assignment by TCRdb is unverifiable without DNA. Per germline, CDR1 LGHDT and CDR2 YNNKEL (reference sequence). The CDR3 sequence is 14 residues long. CDR3 loop: CASSQAAGGHEQYF.

The chain carries TRBV5-1 and TRBJ2-3; TCRdb selects TRBD1, and the lack of DNA leaves this call unchecked. This CDR3 region has 17 residues. Germline CDR1 and CDR2: SGHRS and YFSETQ. The CDR3 loop reads CASSRNNRDLATDTQYF.

This rearrangement joins TRBV5-6 to TRBJ2-1; with no DNA, the TCRdb D assignment of TRBD1 cannot be verified. CDR1 and CDR2 (germline): SGHDT, YYEEEE. There are 15 residues in the CDR3. The CDR3 reads CASSLRGGDIDEQFF.

The gene calls are TRBV7-9 and TRBJ2-1; TCRdb lists TRBD1, though no DNA is available to test this call. Germline CDR1 reads SEHNR; CDR2 reads FQNEAQ (reference sequence). CDR3 size: 17 residues. The CDR3 loop is CASSLFPQDRPFNEQFF. The full variable domain, with the rest looked up from reference TRBV7-9 and TRBJ2-1, is DTGVSQNPRHKITKRGQNVTFRCDPISEHNRLYWYRQTLGQGPEFLTYFQNEAQLEKSRLLSDRFSAERPKGSFSTLEIQRTEQGDSAMYLCASSLFPQDRPFNEQFFGPGTRLTVL.

The J gene is TRBJ2-3, the V gene TRBV21-1; TCRdb indicates TRBD1, and absent DNA this call remains unverified. TRBV21-1 is a recognized pseudogene. The CDR3 has 16 amino acids. CDR3 protein: CASSKGPLCSTDTQYF.

V gene TRBV9 combines with J gene TRBJ1-5. The germline gives CDR1 SGDLS, CDR2 YYNGEE. The CDR3 is 15 residues long. The CDR3 loop reads CASSVGGGDNQPQHF. Variable domain in full (rest from reference TRBV9 and TRBJ1-5): DSGVTQTPKHLITATGQRVTLRCSPRSGDLSVYWYQQSLDQGLQFLIQYYNGEERAKGNILERFSAQQFPDLHSELNLSSLELGDSALYFCASSVGGGDNQPQHFGDGTRLSIL.

This chain connects TRBV7-9 to TRBJ2-1; TCRdb reports TRBD1, a call that lacks DNA to check it against. Germline values: CDR1 SEHNR, CDR2 FQNEAQ (reference sequence). The CDR3 runs 14 residues. CDR3 amino acids: CASSSGRRGREQFF.

The rearrangement links TRBV28 to TRBJ2-7; the D call from TCRdb, TRBD1, cannot be confirmed without DNA. CDR3 size: 14 residues. Germline V CDR1 and CDR2: MDHEN, SYDVKM. This CDR3 reads CASSLTGQGPGQYF.

This chain uses TRBV24-1 with TRBJ2-1; the D call of TRBD1 rests on TCRdb alone, since no DNA is present to check it. This CDR3 spans 15 amino acids. Looked up from germline, CDR1 is KGHDR and CDR2 is SFDVKD. The CDR3 loop is CATSDPGQGANEQFF.

The rearrangement links TRBV9 to TRBJ2-7; TCRdb names TRBD2, which stays unverified in the absence of DNA. The CDR3 is 17 residues long. CDR1 is SGDLS, CDR2 YYNGEE, per germline. The CDR3 loop reads CASSVGPLTSSIYEQYF.

This chain uses TRBV6-5 with TRBJ1-4; TCRdb's assignment of TRBD1 cannot be checked, as there is no DNA. CDR1 MNHEY and CDR2 SVGAGI come from the germline V gene. CDR3 size: 15 residues. Here the CDR3 reads CASSYRGGTNEKLFF.

This sequence joins TRBV4-1 and TRBJ2-1; TCRdb calls TRBD2, which cannot be checked without DNA. This CDR3 has 15 residues. The germline V gene has CDR1 MGHRA and CDR2 YSYEKL. The chain's CDR3 is CASSQLAVSYNEQFF.

The genes are TRBV14 and TRBJ2-7; TCRdb's D call, TRBD1, is unchecked because there is no DNA. The CDR3 is 14 amino acids. Germline loops: CDR1 SGHDN, CDR2 FVKESK. The CDR3 protein is CASSGSGTVVNQYF.

The rearrangement uses TRBV19 and TRBJ2-5; TCRdb reports TRBD2, a call that lacks DNA to check it against. The CDR3 has 16 residues. Germline-derived CDR1 and CDR2 are LNHDA and SQIVND (reference sequence). The CDR3 loop is CASSRLAGAVQETQYF.

The chain couples TRBV7-2 to TRBJ2-2; with no DNA, the TCRdb D assignment of TRBD2 cannot be verified. The CDR3 spans 15 residues. Germline V lookup: CDR1 SGHTA, CDR2 FQGNSA. The chain's CDR3 is CASSLFGGAPGSCFF.

The chain recombines TRBV6-1 with TRBJ1-4; TCRdb's assignment of TRBD1 cannot be checked, as there is no DNA. The germline gives CDR1 MNHNS, CDR2 SASEGT. The CDR3 consists of 16 residues. The CDR3 loop reads CASSTLGGTPDEKLFF.

The V call is TRBV20-1, the J call TRBJ2-2; TCRdb outputs TRBD1, but without DNA this stays unchecked. The germline gives CDR1 DFQATT, CDR2 SNEGSKA (reference sequence). The CDR3 covers 15 residues. CDR3 sequence reads: CSARPGSVRAGELFF.

The V and J genes are TRBV11-2 and TRBJ2-7; TCRdb proposes TRBD1, but this gene call is untestable without DNA. Germline V gene lookup returns CDR1 SGHAT and CDR2 FQNNGV. The CDR3 contains 15 residues. CDR3 sequence: CASSWTGTGSYEQYF. The entire variable domain, with the rest obtained from reference TRBV11-2 and TRBJ2-7, is as follows: EAGVAQSPRYKIIEKRQSVAFWCNPISGHATLYWYQQILGQGPKLLIQFQNNGVVDDSQLPKDRFSAERLKGVDSTLKIQPAKLEDSAVYLCASSWTGTGSYEQYFGPGTRLTVT.